This TCR beta chain is drawn from a study of blood T cell repertoires in COVID-19. The wider study: T cells, B-cell-depleted T cells, or PBMCs supplied cDNA or gDNA.

The repertoire was sequenced with immunoSEQ multiplex PCR; TCRdb's copy has only in-frame clones and lacks some. The table includes some 320,000 clones, more than 75% detected once. Enrollees, roughly 18 to 90 years old, lived in 24 US areas. The TCR sequence derives from a woman in her twenties or thirties who had recovered from COVID-19. Sequenced: PBMCs or T cells enriched from blood (not recorded which).

CDR3 sequence: CASSQDLQGTYNSPLHF. The CDR3 region has the DNA TGTGCCAGCAGCCAAGATCTACAGGGGACCTATAATTCACCCCTCCACTTT. The J gene is TRBJ1-6, the V gene TRBV4-2; 7 bases line up with TRBD1. V was pared by 0 bases and J by 2 bases, with 4 bases of the junction left unmatched. Germline-derived CDR1 and CDR2 are LGHNA and YNFKEQ. This CDR3 has 17 amino acids.